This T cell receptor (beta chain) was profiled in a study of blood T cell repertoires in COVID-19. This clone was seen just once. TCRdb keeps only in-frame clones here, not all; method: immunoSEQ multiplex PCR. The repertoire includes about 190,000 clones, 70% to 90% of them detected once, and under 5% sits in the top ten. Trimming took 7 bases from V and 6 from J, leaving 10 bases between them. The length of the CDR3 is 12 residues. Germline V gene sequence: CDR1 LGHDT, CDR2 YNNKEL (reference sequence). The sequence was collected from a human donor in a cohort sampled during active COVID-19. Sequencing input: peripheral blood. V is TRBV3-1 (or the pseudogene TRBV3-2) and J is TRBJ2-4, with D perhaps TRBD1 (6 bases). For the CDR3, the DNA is TGTGCCAGCACCGAGACAGGAAACATTCAGTACTTC. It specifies CASTETGNIQYF.